This T cell receptor beta chain derives from a study of vaccination and CD4 T cells after COVID-19. Study background: Two Hispanic individuals were among six male and four female convalescent patients.

Comment on this clonotype: Its antigen is not known.

The treatment: approximately 9-day PBMC culture with coronavirus spike peptide pools or control peptides (ViraFEST assay). Once obtained from cultured CD4+ T cells, the DNA was sequenced using the Oncomine TCR Beta short-read assay. TCRdb passed the PCR reads through MiXCR, listing each CDR3 protein once. There are tens of thousands of distinct CDR3 sequences in the sample; 70% occur only once, and 8.5% to 10% lies in the top ten. There are 16 residues in the CDR3. Germline V lookup: CDR1 MNHEY, CDR2 SVGAGI. V lost 2 bases and J lost 0; bases outside the gene matches: 5. The V call is TRBV6-5, the J call TRBJ1-2; 8 positions agree with TRBD1. Source material: CD4+ T cells from blood, cultured in vitro. The receptor's source is a human donor who had recovered from COVID-19. CDR3 sequence: CASSYAGGPANYGYTF. CDR3 DNA sequence: TGTGCCAGCAGTTACGCAGGGGGCCCTGCTAACTATGGCTACACCTTC.